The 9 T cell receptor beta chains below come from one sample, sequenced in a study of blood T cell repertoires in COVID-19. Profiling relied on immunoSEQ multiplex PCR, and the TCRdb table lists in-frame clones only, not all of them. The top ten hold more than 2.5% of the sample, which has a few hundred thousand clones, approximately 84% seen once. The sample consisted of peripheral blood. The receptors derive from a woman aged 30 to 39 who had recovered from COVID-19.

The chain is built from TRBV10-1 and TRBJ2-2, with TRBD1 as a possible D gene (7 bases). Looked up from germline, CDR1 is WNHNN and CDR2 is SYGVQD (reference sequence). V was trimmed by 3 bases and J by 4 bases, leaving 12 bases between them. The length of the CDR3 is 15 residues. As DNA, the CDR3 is TGCGCCAGCAGTGATGGGGGGACAGTCACCGGGGAGCTGTTTTTT. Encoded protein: CASSDGGTVTGELFF.

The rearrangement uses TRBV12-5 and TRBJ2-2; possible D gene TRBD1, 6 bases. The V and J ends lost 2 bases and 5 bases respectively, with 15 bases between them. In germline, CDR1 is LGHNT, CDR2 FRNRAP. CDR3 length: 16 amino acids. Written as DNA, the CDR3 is TGTGCTAGTGGTTTGATACAGGGAAGACGGACCGGGGAGCTGTTTTTT. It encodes CASGLIQGRRTGELFF.

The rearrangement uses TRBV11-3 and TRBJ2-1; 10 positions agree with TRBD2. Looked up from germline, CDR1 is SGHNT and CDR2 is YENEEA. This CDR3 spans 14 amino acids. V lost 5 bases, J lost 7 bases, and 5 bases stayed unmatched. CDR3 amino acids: CASSGTSVSNEQFF. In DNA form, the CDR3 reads TGTGCCAGCAGCGGGACTAGCGTCTCAAATGAGCAGTTCTTC.

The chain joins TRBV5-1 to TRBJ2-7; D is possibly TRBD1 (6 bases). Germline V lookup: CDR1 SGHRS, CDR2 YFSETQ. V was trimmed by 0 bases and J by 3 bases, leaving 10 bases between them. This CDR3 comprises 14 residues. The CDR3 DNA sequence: TGCGCCAGCAGCTTGGATGGACAGCTCTACGAGCAGTACTTC. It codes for CASSLDGQLYEQYF.

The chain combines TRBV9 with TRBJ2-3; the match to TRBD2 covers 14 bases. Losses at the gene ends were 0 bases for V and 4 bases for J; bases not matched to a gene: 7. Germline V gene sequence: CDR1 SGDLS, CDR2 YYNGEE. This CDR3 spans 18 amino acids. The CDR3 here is CASSVGGLAGGVADTQYF. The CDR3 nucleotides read TGTGCCAGCAGCGTAGGAGGACTAGCGGGAGGAGTGGCAGATACGCAGTATTTT.

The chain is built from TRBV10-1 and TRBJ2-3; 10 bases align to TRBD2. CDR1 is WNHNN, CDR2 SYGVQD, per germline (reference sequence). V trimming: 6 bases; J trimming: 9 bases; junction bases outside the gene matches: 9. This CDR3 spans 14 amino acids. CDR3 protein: CASRPGLASPTQYF. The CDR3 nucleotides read TGCGCCAGCAGACCGGGACTAGCGAGCCCCACGCAGTATTTT.

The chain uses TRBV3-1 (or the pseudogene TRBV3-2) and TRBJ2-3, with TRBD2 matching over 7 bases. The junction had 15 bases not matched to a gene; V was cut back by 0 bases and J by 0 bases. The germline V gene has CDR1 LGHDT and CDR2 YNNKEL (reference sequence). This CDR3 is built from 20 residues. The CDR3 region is CASSQDWGSGLLSSTDTQYF. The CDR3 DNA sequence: TGTGCCAGCAGCCAAGATTGGGGTAGCGGGCTCCTTTCTAGCACAGATACGCAGTATTTT.

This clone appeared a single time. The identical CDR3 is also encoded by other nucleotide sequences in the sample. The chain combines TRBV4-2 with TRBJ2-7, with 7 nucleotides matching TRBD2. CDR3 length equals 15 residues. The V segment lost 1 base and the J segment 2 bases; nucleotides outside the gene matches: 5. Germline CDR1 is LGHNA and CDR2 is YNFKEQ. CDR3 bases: TGTGCCAGCAGCCAAGGGCTAGCGGAGACCTACGAGCAGTACTTC. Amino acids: CASSQGLAETYEQYF.

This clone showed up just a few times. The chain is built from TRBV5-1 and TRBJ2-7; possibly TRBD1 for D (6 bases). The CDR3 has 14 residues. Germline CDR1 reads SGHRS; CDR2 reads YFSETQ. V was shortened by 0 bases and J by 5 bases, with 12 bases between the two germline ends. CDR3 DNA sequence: TGCGCCAGCAGCTTGGCACAGGGCGGCGACGAGCAGTACTTC. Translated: CASSLAQGGDEQYF.